The 8 T cell receptor beta chains listed next were all sequenced from one sample in a study of blood T cells in healthy people across ages (dated by TCRdb to about 2015). Library construction relied on 5' RACE. Sequencing took place on an Illumina HiSeq 2500. The second PCR ran for about 6 to 11 cycles and used a J-beta primer mix along with a sample-barcoded 5' primer. In-frame beta chains were kept once TCRdb had trimmed the public reads at Q25 with fastp and called clones with MiXCR. Rows are combined by CDR3 protein, so each entry shows the most common genes and DNA. The sample contains about 900,000 distinct CDR3 sequences, roughly 60% of them found a single time. In total, the top ten clones hold about a quarter of the sample. The sample was blood. These receptors all stem from a man aged 30-40 years in good health.

This clonotype was counted between two and nine times. The J gene is TRBJ1-2, the V gene TRBV29-1; D is perhaps TRBD1 (6 bases). The V end lost 6 bases, the J end lost 5 bases, and 22 bases lay between the germline ends. The V gene's germline CDR1 is SQVTM and CDR2 ANQGSEA. There are 15 residues in the CDR3. CDR3 in DNA: TGCAGCGTCACACTCGGGGCCAGGGGCGGGTATGGCTACACCTTC. Protein: CSVTLGARGGYGYTF.

This clonotype was detected only a few times. This chain joins TRBV20-1 and TRBJ2-7, with 9 bases matching TRBD1. Germline V gene data show CDR1 as DFQATT and CDR2 as SNEGSKA (reference sequence). V shed 2 bases, J shed 2 bases, and the junction held 16 bases outside the gene matches. The CDR3 is made up of 18 amino acids. The DNA for the CDR3 is TGCAGTGCTAGATTAAGCCAGACAGGGGGGAGGTTCACCTACGAGCAGTACTTC. Translating gives CSARLSQTGGRFTYEQYF.

The rearrangement uses TRBV5-1 and TRBJ2-1, with 12 bases matching TRBD2. With 4 bases clipped from V and 4 bases from J, the junction kept 6 bases outside the gene matches. CDR3 size: 16 residues. Germline lookup yields CDR1 SGHRS and CDR2 YFSETQ. CDR3 in amino acids: CASSRTSGEPYNEQFF. CDR3 nucleotides: TGCGCCAGCAGCAGGACTAGCGGGGAACCGTACAATGAGCAGTTCTTC.

This chain uses TRBV6-6 with TRBJ2-3, with TRBD1 identical over 7 bases. Germline CDR1 reads MNHNY; CDR2 reads SVGAGI (reference sequence). V lost 4 bases to trimming and J lost 6 bases; unmatched junction nucleotides: 13. The CDR3 covers 16 residues. This CDR3 is CASSWIPGQNFDTQYF. DNA of the CDR3: TGTGCCAGCAGTTGGATCCCGGGACAGAATTTCGATACGCAGTATTTT.

The V and J genes are TRBV12-3 or TRBV12-4 and TRBJ2-1, with D maybe TRBD1 (5 bases). CDR3 size: 13 residues. Trimming removed 6 bases from V and 4 bases from J, with 10 bases in between. The DNA of the CDR3 is TGTGCCAGCAGACAGACAGTTTACAATGAGCAGTTCTTC. It translates to CASRQTVYNEQFF.

J is TRBJ1-2 and V is TRBV28, with D perhaps TRBD1 (5 bases). This CDR3 spans 13 amino acids. The germline V and J ends were trimmed by 4 bases and 4 bases, with 10 bases remaining between them. The germline gives CDR1 MDHEN, CDR2 SYDVKM. DNA of the CDR3: TGTGCCAGCAGTTCGACAGAGATCTATGGCTACACCTTC. Protein: CASSSTEIYGYTF.

The rearrangement joins TRBV7-2 to TRBJ1-1; no definite D call. V gave up 5 bases and J gave up 4 bases, with 14 bases separating them. The germline gives CDR1 SGHTA, CDR2 FQGNSA. This CDR3 spans 14 amino acids. The CDR3: CASSPLLGATEAFF. The CDR3 DNA is TGTGCCAGCAGCCCCCTTTTGGGAGCCACTGAAGCTTTCTTT.

The chain joins TRBV10-3 to TRBJ2-7; 9 bases fit TRBD1. Germline lookup yields CDR1 ENHRY and CDR2 SYGVKD. The CDR3 consists of 14 residues. V dropped 6 bases and J dropped 3; count of bases not matched to a gene: 6. This chain's CDR3 is CAIRTGGADYEQYF. The CDR3 DNA follows: TGTGCCATCAGAACAGGGGGCGCCGACTACGAGCAGTACTTC.